This TCR beta chain was retrieved from a study of T cells in Graves' hyperthyroidism and ophthalmopathy. Study-wide results and caveats: Ophthalmopathy was told apart from stable hyperthyroidism by a 13 V-J model.

What was amplified from RNA transcripts were TCR beta CDR3 regions. An initial round of RT-PCR targeting the TCR CDR3 relied on the HTBI primer set. Using its own MiXCR run on the multiplex PCR reads, TCRdb lists one record per CDR3 protein. The sample carries more than 500,000 distinct CDR3 sequences, just over 45% recorded once. Many counts were recorded for this clonotype. Its cognate antigen is unknown. Patients showing uncontrolled infection, other autoimmune disease, pregnancy or lactation were ineligible. Diagnostic assessment was based on clinical symptoms, serum thyroxine and TRAb, thyroid ultrasound and orbital computed tomography. V was shortened by 7 bases and J by 5 bases, with 14 bases between the two germline ends. The CDR3 extends over 13 amino acids. Per the germline V gene, CDR1 is SNHLY and CDR2 is FYNNEI.

The genes are TRBV2 and TRBJ1-1, with D possibly matching TRBD1 (6 bases). Sequenced material: peripheral blood or thyroid tissue (not recorded which). The TCR comes from an adult woman with Graves' disease, either hyperthyroidism or ophthalmopathy (not recorded which). The CDR3 loop is CASMPQGMTEAFF. The DNA of the CDR3 is TGTGCCAGCATGCCACAGGGAATGACTGAAGCTTTCTTT. The entire variable domain, with the rest obtained from reference TRBV2 and TRBJ1-1, is as follows: EPEVTQTPSHQVTQMGQEVILRCVPISNHLYFYWYRQILGQKVEFLVSFYNNEISEKSEIFDDQFSVERPDGSNFTLKIRSTKLEDSAMYFCASMPQGMTEAFFGQGTRLTVV.